This T cell receptor beta chain emerged from a study of vaccination effects on CD4 cells after COVID-19. Across the whole study: Each participant was administered two doses of either the BNT162b2 or the mRNA-1273 vaccine. Study outcomes and limitations: After vaccination, at late timepoints, clones induced by infection and by vaccine contracted markedly.

Germline CDR1 reads LGHDT; CDR2 reads YNNKEL (reference sequence). V lost 2 bases and J lost 4, with 9 bases in between. The CDR3 length is 14 residues. Sequencing followed a ViraFEST assay step that expanded antigen-specific CD4+ T cells with viral peptide pools. Following an approximately eleven-day culture, CD4+ T cells were purified. All vaccine recipients tested negative for nucleocapsid antibodies and had never contracted SARS-CoV-2 infection. A half-medium replacement with IL-2 medium was carried out on days 3 and 7. The table lists this clone with a count of one. What it binds is unknown. The table came from immunoSEQ multiplex PCR; TCRdb's copy has only in-frame clones and leaves some out. The table lists 55,000 to 80,000 clones, about four fifths of them singletons.

The receptor comes from a human donor who received a COVID-19 vaccine. The material sequenced was CD4+ T cells from PBMCs cultured with SARS-CoV-2 spike peptides, taken before COVID-19 vaccination. This chain links TRBV3-1 (or the pseudogene TRBV3-2) with TRBJ1-5; D gene uncertain. The DNA of the CDR3 is TGTGCCAGCAGCCAATTGGGAGCAAATCAGCCCCAGCATTTT. Its translation: CASSQLGANQPQHF.